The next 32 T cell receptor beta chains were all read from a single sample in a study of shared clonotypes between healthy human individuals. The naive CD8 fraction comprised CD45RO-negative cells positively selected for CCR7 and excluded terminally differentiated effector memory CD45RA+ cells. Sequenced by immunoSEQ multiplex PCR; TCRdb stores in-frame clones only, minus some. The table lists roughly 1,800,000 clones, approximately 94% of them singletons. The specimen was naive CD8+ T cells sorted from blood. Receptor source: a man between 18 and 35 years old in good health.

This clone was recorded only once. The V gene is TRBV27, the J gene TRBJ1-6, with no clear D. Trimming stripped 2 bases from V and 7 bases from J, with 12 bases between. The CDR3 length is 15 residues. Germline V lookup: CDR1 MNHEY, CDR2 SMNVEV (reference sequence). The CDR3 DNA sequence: TGTGCCAGCAGTTTAACCGTCCTGCAGAATTCACCCCTCCACTTT. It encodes CASSLTVLQNSPLHF.

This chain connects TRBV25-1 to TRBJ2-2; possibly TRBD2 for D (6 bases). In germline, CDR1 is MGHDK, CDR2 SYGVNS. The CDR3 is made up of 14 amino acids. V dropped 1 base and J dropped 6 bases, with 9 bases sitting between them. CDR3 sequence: CASSELGEAGELFF. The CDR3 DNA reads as TGTGCCAGCAGTGAATTAGGGGAGGCCGGGGAGCTGTTTTTT.

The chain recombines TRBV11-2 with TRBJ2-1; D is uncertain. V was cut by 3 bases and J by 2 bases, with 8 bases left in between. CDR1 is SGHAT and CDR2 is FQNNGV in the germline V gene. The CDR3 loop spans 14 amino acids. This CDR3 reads CASSLTGAYNEQFF. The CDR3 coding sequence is TGTGCCAGCAGCTTGACTGGCGCCTACAATGAGCAGTTCTTC.

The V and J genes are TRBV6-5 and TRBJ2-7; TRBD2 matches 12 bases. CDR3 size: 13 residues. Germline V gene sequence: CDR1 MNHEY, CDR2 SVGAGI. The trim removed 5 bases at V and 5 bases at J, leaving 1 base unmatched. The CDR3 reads CASSLAGGNEQYF. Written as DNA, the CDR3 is TGTGCCAGCAGTCTAGCGGGAGGGAACGAGCAGTACTTC.

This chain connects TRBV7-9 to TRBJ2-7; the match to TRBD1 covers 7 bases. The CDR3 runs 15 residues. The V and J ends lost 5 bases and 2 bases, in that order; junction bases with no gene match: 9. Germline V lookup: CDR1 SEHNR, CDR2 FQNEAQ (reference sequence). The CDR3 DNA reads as TGTGCCAGCAGCGGGCCGGACAGGACTGCCTACGAGCAGTACTTC. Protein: CASSGPDRTAYEQYF.

The CDR3 DNA reads as TGTGCCAGCAGTTACCCCGCTAGCGGGAGGGTAAATGAGCAGTTCTTC. This sequence encodes CASSYPASGRVNEQFF. This chain connects TRBV6-6 to TRBJ2-1, with TRBD2 matching over 12 bases. CDR1 MNHNY and CDR2 SVGAGI come from the germline V gene (reference sequence). J gave up 7 bases and V 2 bases, and 6 bases lay outside the gene matches. The CDR3 is 16 amino acids.

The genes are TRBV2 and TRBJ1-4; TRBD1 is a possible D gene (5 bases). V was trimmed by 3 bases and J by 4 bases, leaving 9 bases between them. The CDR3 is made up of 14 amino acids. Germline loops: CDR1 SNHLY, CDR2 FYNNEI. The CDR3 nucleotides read TGTGCCAGCAGTGAGGGACCGTTTAATGAAAAACTGTTTTTT. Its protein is CASSEGPFNEKLFF.

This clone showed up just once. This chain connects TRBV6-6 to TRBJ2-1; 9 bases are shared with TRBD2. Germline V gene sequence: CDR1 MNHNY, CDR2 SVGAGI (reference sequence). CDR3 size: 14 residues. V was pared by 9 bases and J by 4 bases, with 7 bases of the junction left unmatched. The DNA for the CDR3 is TGTGCCAGTGACGCGGGAGGGGTTTACAATGAGCAGTTCTTC. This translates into CASDAGGVYNEQFF.

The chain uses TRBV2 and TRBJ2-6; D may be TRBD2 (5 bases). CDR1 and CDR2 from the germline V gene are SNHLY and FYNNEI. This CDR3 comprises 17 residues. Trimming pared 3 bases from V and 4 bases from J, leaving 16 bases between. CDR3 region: CASSEVNGVDGANVLTF. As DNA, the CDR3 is TGTGCCAGCAGTGAGGTAAACGGGGTAGACGGGGCCAACGTCCTGACTTTC.

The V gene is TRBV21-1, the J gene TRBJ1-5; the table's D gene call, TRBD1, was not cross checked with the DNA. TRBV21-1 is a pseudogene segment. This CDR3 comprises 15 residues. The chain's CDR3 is CASSTTGIGNQPQHF. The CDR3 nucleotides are TGTGCCAGCAGCACTACAGGGATTGGCAATCAGCCCCAGCATTTT.

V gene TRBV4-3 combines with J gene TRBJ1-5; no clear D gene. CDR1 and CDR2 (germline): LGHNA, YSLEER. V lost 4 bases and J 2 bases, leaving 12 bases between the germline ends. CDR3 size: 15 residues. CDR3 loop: CASSPTQDGNQPQHF. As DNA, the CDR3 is TGCGCCAGCAGCCCGACCCAAGACGGCAATCAGCCCCAGCATTTT.

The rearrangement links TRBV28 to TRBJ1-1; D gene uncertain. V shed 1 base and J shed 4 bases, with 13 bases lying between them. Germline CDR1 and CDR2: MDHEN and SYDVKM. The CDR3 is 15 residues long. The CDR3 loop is CASSLFGLRATEAFF. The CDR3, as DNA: TGTGCCAGCAGTTTATTCGGACTGAGGGCCACTGAAGCTTTCTTT.

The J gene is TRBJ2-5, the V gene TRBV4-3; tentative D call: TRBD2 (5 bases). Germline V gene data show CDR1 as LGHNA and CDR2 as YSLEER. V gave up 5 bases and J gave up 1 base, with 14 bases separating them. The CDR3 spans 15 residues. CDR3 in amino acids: CASSDRTGFQETQYF. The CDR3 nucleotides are TGCGCCAGCAGCGATAGGACGGGATTCCAAGAGACCCAGTACTTC.

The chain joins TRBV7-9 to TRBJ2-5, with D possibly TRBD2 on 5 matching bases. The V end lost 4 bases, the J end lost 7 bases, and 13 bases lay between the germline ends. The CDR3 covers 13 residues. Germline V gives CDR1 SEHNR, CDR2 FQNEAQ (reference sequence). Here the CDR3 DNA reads TGTGCCAGCAGCTCGGGCCTTGAGGGGACCCAGTACTTC. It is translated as CASSSGLEGTQYF.

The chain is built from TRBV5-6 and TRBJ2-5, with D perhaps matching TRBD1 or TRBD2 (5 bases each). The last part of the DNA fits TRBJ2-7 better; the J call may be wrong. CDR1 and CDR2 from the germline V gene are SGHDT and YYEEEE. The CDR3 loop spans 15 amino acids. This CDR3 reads CASSLGDPSSYEQYF. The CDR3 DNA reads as TGTGCCAGCAGCTTGGGGGACCCGAGCTCCTACGAGCAGTACTTC.

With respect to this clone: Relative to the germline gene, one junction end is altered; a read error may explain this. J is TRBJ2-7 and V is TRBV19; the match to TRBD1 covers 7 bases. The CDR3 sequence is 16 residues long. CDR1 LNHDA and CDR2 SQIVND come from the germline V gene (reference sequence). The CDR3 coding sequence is TGTGCCAGGAGTAGGCAGGGGACAGCGCCCGGCTACGAGCAGTACTTC. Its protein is CARSRQGTAPGYEQYF.

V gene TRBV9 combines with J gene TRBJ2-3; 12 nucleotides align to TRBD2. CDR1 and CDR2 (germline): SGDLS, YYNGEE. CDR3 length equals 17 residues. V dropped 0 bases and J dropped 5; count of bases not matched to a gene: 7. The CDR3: CASSVVPLAGGRDTQYF. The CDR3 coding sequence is TGTGCCAGCAGCGTAGTCCCCCTAGCGGGGGGGAGAGATACGCAGTATTTT.

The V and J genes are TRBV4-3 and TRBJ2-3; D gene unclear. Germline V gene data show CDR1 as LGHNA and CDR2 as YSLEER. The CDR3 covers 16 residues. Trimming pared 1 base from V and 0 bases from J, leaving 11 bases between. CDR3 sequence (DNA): TGCGCCAGCAGCCAAGTTGAAGGAAGCAGCACAGATACGCAGTATTTT. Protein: CASSQVEGSSTDTQYF.

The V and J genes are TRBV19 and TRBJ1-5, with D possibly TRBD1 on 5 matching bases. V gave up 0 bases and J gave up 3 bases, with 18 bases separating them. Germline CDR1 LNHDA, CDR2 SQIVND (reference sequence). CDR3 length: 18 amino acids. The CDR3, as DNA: TGTGCCAGTAGTATAGACCCCAATGTAGGGGACCTCAATCAGCCCCAGCATTTT. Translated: CASSIDPNVGDLNQPQHF.

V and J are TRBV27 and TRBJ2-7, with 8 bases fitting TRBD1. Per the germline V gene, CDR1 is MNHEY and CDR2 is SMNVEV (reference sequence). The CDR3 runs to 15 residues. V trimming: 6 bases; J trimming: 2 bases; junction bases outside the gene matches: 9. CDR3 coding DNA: TGTGCCAGCAGAGCCGCCGGGACAGGAACCTACGAGCAGTACTTC. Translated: CASRAAGTGTYEQYF.

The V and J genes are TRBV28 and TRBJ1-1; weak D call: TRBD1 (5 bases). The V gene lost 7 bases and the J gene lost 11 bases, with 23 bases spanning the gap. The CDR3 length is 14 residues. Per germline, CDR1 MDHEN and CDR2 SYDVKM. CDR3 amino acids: CASTPDNLRGEAFF. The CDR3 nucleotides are TGTGCCAGCACCCCGGATAACCTACGGGGCGAGGCTTTCTTT.

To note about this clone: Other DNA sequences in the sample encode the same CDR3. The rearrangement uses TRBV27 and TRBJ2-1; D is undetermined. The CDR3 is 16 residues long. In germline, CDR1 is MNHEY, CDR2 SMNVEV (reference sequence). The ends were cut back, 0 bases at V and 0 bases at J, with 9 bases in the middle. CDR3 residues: CASSLSAGLSYNEQFF. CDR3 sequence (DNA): TGTGCCAGCAGTTTATCGGCAGGCCTCTCCTACAATGAGCAGTTCTTC.

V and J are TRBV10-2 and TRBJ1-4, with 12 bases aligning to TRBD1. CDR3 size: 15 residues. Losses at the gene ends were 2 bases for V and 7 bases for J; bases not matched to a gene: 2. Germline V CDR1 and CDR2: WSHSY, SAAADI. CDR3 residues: CASSEGTGGSEKLFF. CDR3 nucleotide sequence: TGCGCCAGCAGTGAGGGGACAGGGGGCAGTGAAAAACTGTTTTTT.

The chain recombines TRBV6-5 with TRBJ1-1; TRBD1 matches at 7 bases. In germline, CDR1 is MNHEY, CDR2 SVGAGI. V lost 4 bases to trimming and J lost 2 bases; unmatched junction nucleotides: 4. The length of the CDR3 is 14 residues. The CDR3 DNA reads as TGTGCCAGCAGTTTCGGGACAGCCAACACTGAAGCTTTCTTT. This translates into CASSFGTANTEAFF.

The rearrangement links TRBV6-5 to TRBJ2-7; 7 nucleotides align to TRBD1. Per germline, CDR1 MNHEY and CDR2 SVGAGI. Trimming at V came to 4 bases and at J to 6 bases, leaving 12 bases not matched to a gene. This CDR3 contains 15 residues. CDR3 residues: CASSSDPTGVGEQYF. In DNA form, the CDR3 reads TGTGCCAGCAGTTCCGACCCCACAGGGGTGGGCGAGCAGTACTTC.

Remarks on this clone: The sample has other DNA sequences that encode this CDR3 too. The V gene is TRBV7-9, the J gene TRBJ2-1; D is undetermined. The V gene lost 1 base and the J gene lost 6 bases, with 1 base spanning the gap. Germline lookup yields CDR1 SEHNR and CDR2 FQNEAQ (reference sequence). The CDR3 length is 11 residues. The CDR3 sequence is CASSLGNEQFF. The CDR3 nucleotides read TGTGCCAGCAGCTTAGGCAATGAGCAGTTCTTC.

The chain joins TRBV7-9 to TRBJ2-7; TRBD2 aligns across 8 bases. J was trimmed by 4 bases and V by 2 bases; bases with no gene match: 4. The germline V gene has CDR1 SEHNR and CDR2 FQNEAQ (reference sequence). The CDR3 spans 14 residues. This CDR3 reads CASSLTGGDYEQYF. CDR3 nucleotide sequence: TGTGCCAGCAGCTTAACGGGAGGGGATTACGAGCAGTACTTC.

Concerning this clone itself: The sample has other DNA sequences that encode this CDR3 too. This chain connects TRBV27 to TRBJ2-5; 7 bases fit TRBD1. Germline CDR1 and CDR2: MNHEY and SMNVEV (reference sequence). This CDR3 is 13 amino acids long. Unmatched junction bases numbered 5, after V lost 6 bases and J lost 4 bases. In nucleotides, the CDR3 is TGTGCCAGCAGCCAGACAGGGCTAGAGACCCAGTACTTC. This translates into CASSQTGLETQYF.

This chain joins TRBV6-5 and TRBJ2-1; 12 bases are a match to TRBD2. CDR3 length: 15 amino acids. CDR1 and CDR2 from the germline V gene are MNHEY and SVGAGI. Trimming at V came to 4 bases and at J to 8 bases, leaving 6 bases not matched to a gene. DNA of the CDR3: TGTGCCAGCAGTTTGCTAGCGGGAGGGAGCGATGAGCAGTTCTTC. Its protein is CASSLLAGGSDEQFF.

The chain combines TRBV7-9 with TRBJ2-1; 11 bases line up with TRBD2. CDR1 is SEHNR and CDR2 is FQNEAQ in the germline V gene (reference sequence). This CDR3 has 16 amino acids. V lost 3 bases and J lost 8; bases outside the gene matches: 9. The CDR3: CASSLNSGGAIDEQFF. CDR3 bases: TGTGCCAGCAGCTTGAATAGCGGGGGGGCGATCGATGAGCAGTTCTTC.

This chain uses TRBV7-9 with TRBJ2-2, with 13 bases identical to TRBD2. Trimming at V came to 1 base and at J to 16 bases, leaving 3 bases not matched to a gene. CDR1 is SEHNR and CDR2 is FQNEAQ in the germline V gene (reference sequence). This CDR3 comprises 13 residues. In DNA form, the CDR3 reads TGTGCCAGCAGCTTAGGACTAGCGGGGGGCCCGTTTTTT. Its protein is CASSLGLAGGPFF.

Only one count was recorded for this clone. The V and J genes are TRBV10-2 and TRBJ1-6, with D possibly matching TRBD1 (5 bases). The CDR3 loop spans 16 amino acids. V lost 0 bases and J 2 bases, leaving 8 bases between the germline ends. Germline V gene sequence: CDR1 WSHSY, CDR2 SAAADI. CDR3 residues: CASSESGVPYNSPLHF. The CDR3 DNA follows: TGCGCCAGCAGTGAGTCAGGGGTCCCCTATAATTCACCCCTCCACTTT.